Given below is one T cell receptor (beta chain) in context. The CDR3 length is 14 residues. The V and J ends lost 0 bases and 5 bases respectively, with 13 bases between them. CDR1 GTSNPN and CDR2 SVGIG come from the germline V gene (reference sequence). The data are from a study of T cell changes during pregnancy in multiple sclerosis. Sequenced by immunoSEQ multiplex PCR; TCRdb stores in-frame clones only, minus some. The repertoire holds some 100,000 clones, with approximately 92% as singletons. The clonotype originates from a female donor with multiple sclerosis, enrolled in a pregnancy study. Sample: peripheral blood, taken in the second trimester of pregnancy. V usage is TRBV30 and J usage is TRBJ1-2; possibly TRBD1 for D (5 bases). CDR3 DNA sequence: TGTGCCTGGAGTGTAGACAGCAATACATATGGCTACACCTTC. It specifies CAWSVDSNTYGYTF.